A selection of T cell receptor beta chains follows, all from one sample in a study of T cell clones after liver transplantation. The table came from immunoSEQ multiplex PCR; TCRdb's copy has only in-frame clones and leaves some out. In the table there are about 78,000 clones, over 70% of which are singletons. The sequences come from CD4+ T cells from blood, collected before liver transplant. Every receptor here comes from a human donor who received a liver transplant. Each CDR3 is given with its conserved first and last residue. D genes are given only for firm matches. Clone size, where shown, is once, few, many, or a class for clones that have expanded.

D: TRBD2; V: TRBV2; size: NA; J: TRBJ2-5; CDR3: CASSWTSGVEETQYF; DNA: TGTGCCAGCAGCTGGACTAGCGGGGTGGAGGAGACCCAGTACTTC
D: NA; V: TRBV7-2; size: NA; J: TRBJ1-4; CDR3: CASSRDLNEKLFF; DNA: TGTGCCAGCAGCAGGGACCTTAATGAAAAACTGTTTTTT
D: NA; V: TRBV27; size: NA; J: TRBJ2-1; CDR3: CASSLATFGNEQFF; DNA: TGTGCCAGCAGTTTAGCAACTTTTGGCAATGAGCAGTTCTTC
D: NA; V: TRBV6-1; size: NA; J: TRBJ2-5; CDR3: CASSEENSQETQYF; DNA: TGTGCCAGCAGTGAAGAAAACTCGCAAGAGACCCAGTACTTC
D: NA; V: TRBV29-1; size: once; J: TRBJ2-7; CDR3: CSVYTEPYEQYF; DNA: TGCAGCGTTTACACAGAACCCTACGAGCAGTACTTC
D: NA; V: TRBV5-1; size: NA; J: TRBJ1-2; CDR3: CASSLRGRDYGYTF; DNA: TGCGCCAGCAGCTTGAGGGGAAGGGACTATGGCTACACCTTC
D: TRBD1; V: TRBV19; size: NA; J: TRBJ1-1; CDR3: CASSSGGQQNTEAFF; DNA: TGTGCCAGTAGTTCGGGGGGACAGCAGAACACTGAAGCTTTCTTT
D: TRBD1; V: TRBV5-4; size: many; J: TRBJ1-4; CDR3: CASSLGGTGREKLFF; DNA: TGTGCCAGCAGCTTGGGCGGGACAGGGAGGGAAAAACTGTTTTTT
D: TRBD1; V: TRBV6-6; size: NA; J: TRBJ2-5; CDR3: CASSIKRTGQETQYF; DNA: TGTGCCAGCAGCATAAAGCGGACAGGTCAAGAGACCCAGTACTTC
D: NA; V: TRBV18; size: NA; J: TRBJ2-7; CDR3: CASSPPEQYTYEQYF; DNA: TGTGCCAGCTCACCACCTGAGCAGTATACCTACGAGCAGTACTTC
D: NA; V: TRBV5-1; size: NA; J: TRBJ1-1; CDR3: CASSLGVNTEAFF; DNA: TGCGCCAGCAGCTTGGGTGTTAACACTGAAGCTTTCTTT
D: TRBD1; V: TRBV15; size: NA; J: TRBJ2-1; CDR3: CATSGDGQDNEQFF; DNA: TGTGCCACCAGCGGGGACGGACAGGACAATGAGCAGTTCTTC
D: NA; V: TRBV27; size: few; J: TRBJ2-7; CDR3: CASSRDAGSLASYEQYF; DNA: TGTGCCAGCAGTCGTGATGCAGGGTCCCTCGCCTCCTACGAGCAGTACTTC
D: TRBD1; V: TRBV4-3; size: NA; J: TRBJ2-7; CDR3: CASSERTGDYEQYF; DNA: TGCGCCAGCAGCGAGCGGACAGGGGACTACGAGCAGTACTTC
D: TRBD1; V: TRBV15; size: NA; J: TRBJ1-4; CDR3: CATGPGGGTATNEKLFF; DNA: TGTGCCACCGGACCCGGCGGTGGGACAGCAACTAATGAAAAACTGTTTTTT
D: NA; V: TRBV28; size: once; J: TRBJ1-2; CDR3: CASSLDYGYTF; DNA: TGTGCCAGCAGTTTGGACTATGGCTACACCTTC
D: TRBD1; V: TRBV5-6; size: NA; J: TRBJ1-2; CDR3: CASSLEGQGRYGYTF; DNA: TGTGCCAGCAGCTTGGAGGGACAGGGGAGGTATGGCTACACCTTC
D: NA; V: TRBV1; size: NA; J: TRBJ2-1; CDR3: CTSSQVQGTSANNEQFF; DNA: TGCACCAGCAGCCAAGTCCAAGGGACTAGCGCTAACAATGAGCAGTTCTTC
D: TRBD2; V: TRBV5-1; size: NA; J: TRBJ2-5; CDR3: CASSLSLAGGETQYF; DNA: TGCGCCAGCAGCTTAAGTCTAGCGGGAGGAGAGACCCAGTACTTC
D: NA; V: TRBV7-2; size: NA; J: TRBJ1-1; CDR3: CASSLGWHVNTEAFF; DNA: TGTGCCAGCAGCCTAGGGTGGCACGTCAACACTGAAGCTTTCTTT
D: NA; V: TRBV19; size: NA; J: TRBJ2-2; CDR3: CASQGGQGNTGELFF; DNA: TGTGCCAGCCAAGGAGGGCAGGGGAACACCGGGGAGCTGTTTTTT
D: NA; V: TRBV5-6; size: NA; J: TRBJ1-1; CDR3: CASGLGLMNTEAFF; DNA: TGTGCCAGCGGATTAGGTCTCATGAACACTGAAGCTTTCTTT
D: NA; V: TRBV7-9; size: few; J: TRBJ2-5; CDR3: CASSRDHQETQYF; DNA: TGTGCCAGCAGCAGGGACCATCAAGAGACCCAGTACTTC
D: TRBD2; V: TRBV11-2; size: NA; J: TRBJ2-1; CDR3: CASSLSSGTRNNEQFF; DNA: TGTGCCAGCAGCTTATCGTCCGGGACTAGGAACAATGAGCAGTTCTTC
D: NA; V: TRBV2; size: NA; J: TRBJ1-1; CDR3: CASSDLRVGAEAFF; DNA: TGTGCCAGCAGTGATTTGAGGGTAGGTGCTGAAGCTTTCTTT
D: NA; V: TRBV18; size: NA; J: TRBJ1-1; CDR3: CASSPENPTVNTEAFF; DNA: TGTGCCAGCTCACCAGAAAATCCAACCGTGAACACTGAAGCTTTCTTT
D: NA; V: TRBV28; size: medium-sized; J: TRBJ1-2; CDR3: CASSLMTVTYGYTF; DNA: TGTGCCAGCAGCCTAATGACGGTTACCTATGGCTACACCTTC
D: TRBD1; V: TRBV5-1; size: NA; J: TRBJ1-2; CDR3: CASSSGPGQGAGYGYTF; DNA: TGCGCCAGCAGCTCGGGGCCGGGACAGGGGGCCGGGTATGGCTACACCTTC
D: NA; V: TRBV18; size: NA; J: TRBJ1-1; CDR3: CASSPSSMGSHTEAFF; DNA: TGTGCCAGCTCACCAAGTAGTATGGGGTCACACACTGAAGCTTTCTTT